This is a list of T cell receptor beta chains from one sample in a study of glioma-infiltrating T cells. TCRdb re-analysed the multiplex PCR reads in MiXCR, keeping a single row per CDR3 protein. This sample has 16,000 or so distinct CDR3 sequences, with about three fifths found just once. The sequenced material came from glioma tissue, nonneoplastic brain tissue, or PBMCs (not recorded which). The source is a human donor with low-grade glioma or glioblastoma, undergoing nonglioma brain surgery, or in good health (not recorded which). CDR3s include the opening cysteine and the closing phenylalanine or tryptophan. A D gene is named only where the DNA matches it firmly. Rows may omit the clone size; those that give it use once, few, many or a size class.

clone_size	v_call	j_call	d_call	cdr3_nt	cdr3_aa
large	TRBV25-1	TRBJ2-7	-	TGTGCCAGCAGTGTAAGCTCCTACGAGCAGTACTTC	CASSVSSYEQYF
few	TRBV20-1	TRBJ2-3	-	TGCAGTGCCGGGCCAGGGTCCATAGATACGCAGTATTTT	CSAGPGSIDTQYF
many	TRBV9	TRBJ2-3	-	TGTGCCAGCAGCCCCGCAGTCACAGATACGCAGTATTTT	CASSPAVTDTQYF
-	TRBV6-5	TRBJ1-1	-	TGTGCCAGCAGTCCCCGTGGCCGCATGAACACTAAAGCTTTCTTT	CASSPRGRMNTKAFF
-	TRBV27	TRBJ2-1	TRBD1	TGTGCCAGCAGCCCCTCCGGGACAGGGCGGGATGAGCAGTTCTTC	CASSPSGTGRDEQFF
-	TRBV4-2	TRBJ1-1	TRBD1	TGTGCCAGCAGCCGGACAGGGCTTGGCACTGAAGCTTTCTTT	CASSRTGLGTEAFF
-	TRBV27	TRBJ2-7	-	TGTGCCAGCAGTTTACTCCGGGGGGCGACCTACGAGCAGTACTTC	CASSLLRGATYEQYF
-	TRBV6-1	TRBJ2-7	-	TGTGCCAGCAGTCGAGGGGCGGCCTACGAGCAGTACTTC	CASSRGAAYEQYF
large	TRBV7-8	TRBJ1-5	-	TGTGCCAGCAGCTTGCAGGGAGATCAGCCCCAGCATTTT	CASSLQGDQPQHF
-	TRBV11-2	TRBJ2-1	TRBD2	TGTGCCAGCAGCTTAGGAGGCGGGAGTAGGGAGCAGTTCTTC	CASSLGGGSREQFF
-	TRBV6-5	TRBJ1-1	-	TGTGCGAGCAGTTACTCGCGTGTCCGGCAGGATGAAGGTTTCTTT	CASSYSRVRQDEGFF
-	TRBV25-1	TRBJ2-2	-	TGTGCCAGCAGTGAGGGGATCGGGGAGCTGTTTTTT	CASSEGIGELFF
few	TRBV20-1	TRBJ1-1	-	TGCAGTGCTAGAGGTCTCAGGGAGACTGAAGCTTTCTTT	CSARGLRETEAFF
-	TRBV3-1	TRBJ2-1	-	TGTGCCAGCAGCCAAGATGGGGCCTATGAGCAGTTCTTC	CASSQDGAYEQFF
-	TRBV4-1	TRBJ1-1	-	TGCGCCAGCAGCCACAGGGACACTGAAGCTTTCTTT	CASSHRDTEAFF
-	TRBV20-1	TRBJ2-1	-	TGCAGTGCTAGTTATCTGACCGAGCAGTTCTTC	CSASYLTEQFF
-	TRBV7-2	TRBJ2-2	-	TGTGCCAGCAGCTTAGAAGGGAGAAACACCGGGGAGCTGTTTTTT	CASSLEGRNTGELFF
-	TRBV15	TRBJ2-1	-	TGTGCCACCAGGGGATCCCCATCGTACAATGAGCAGTTCTTC	CATRGSPSYNEQFF
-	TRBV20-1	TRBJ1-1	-	TGCAGTGCTAAGGACAGTTTGAACACTGAAGCTTTATTT	CSAKDSLNTEALF
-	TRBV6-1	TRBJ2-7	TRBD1	TGTGCCAGCAGTCTCTTCTTAACAGGGGCCGAGCAGTACTTC	CASSLFLTGAEQYF